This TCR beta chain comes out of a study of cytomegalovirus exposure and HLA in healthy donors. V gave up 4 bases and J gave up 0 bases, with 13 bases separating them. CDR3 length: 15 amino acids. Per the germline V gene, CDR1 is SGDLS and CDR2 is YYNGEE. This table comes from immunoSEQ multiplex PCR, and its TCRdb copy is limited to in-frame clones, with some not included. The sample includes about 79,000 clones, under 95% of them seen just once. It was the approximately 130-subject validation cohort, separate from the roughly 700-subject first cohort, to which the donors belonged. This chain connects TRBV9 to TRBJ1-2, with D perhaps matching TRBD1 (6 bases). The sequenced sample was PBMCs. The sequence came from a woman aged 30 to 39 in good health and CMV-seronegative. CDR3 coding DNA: TGTGCCAGCAGCCCCACAGGGAAACCTAACTATGGCTACACCTTC. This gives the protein CASSPTGKPNYGYTF.